The 32 T cell receptor beta chains below were found in one sample sequenced in a study of shared clonotypes between healthy human individuals. CD45RO negativity and positive selection for CCR7 defined naive CD8 cells, a population that excluded terminally differentiated effector memory CD45RA+ cells. Clones were sequenced by immunoSEQ multiplex PCR, and TCRdb holds only the in-frame ones, with some missing. Among millions of clones listed, 85% to 95% were seen once. What was sequenced was naive CD8+ T cells sorted from blood. The receptors shown here come from a man aged 18 to 29 in good health.

The V and J genes are TRBV11-1 and TRBJ2-7, with 7 nucleotides matching TRBD2. CDR1 SGHAT and CDR2 FQDESV come from the germline V gene (reference sequence). The V gene end was trimmed by 5 bases and the J gene end by 4 bases; junction bases not matched to a gene: 5. The CDR3 loop spans 13 amino acids. The CDR3 DNA reads as TGTGCCAGCAGCCCCGAGCGGGGATACGAGCAGTACTTC. Its protein product is CASSPERGYEQYF. The complete variable domain, with remaining parts taken from reference TRBV11-1 and TRBJ2-7, reads EAEVAQSPRYKITEKSQAVAFWCDPISGHATLYWYRQILGQGPELLVQFQDESVVDDSQLPKDRFSAERLKGVDSTLKIQPAELGDSAMYLCASSPERGYEQYFGPGTRLTVT.

CDR3 region: CASSEWGGLEPLHF. The CDR3 nucleotides are TGTGCCAGCAGTGAATGGGGGGGCTTGGAGCCCCTCCACTTT. This chain uses TRBV25-1 with TRBJ1-6; tentatively, D is TRBD1 (6 bases). This CDR3 spans 14 amino acids. In germline, CDR1 is MGHDK, CDR2 SYGVNS. The V end lost 1 base, the J end lost 13 bases, and 14 bases lay between the germline ends.

V is TRBV19 and J is TRBJ1-1; D is possibly TRBD1 (6 bases). The V and J ends lost 5 bases and 4 bases respectively, with 14 bases between them. The CDR3 loop spans 14 amino acids. Looked up from germline, CDR1 is LNHDA and CDR2 is SQIVND (reference sequence). This chain's CDR3 is CASSYTGWVTEAFF. The CDR3 nucleotides are TGTGCCAGTAGTTATACAGGGTGGGTCACTGAAGCTTTCTTT.

The genes are TRBV5-8 and TRBJ1-2; no reliable D call. Looked up from germline, CDR1 is SGHTS and CDR2 is YDEGEE. The CDR3 spans 15 residues. V lost 1 base to trimming and J lost 4 bases, with 14 bases between them. As DNA, the CDR3 is TGTGCCAGCAGCTTGAAGGATATTAATTCCTATGGCTACACCTTC. It encodes CASSLKDINSYGYTF.

V and J are TRBV6-1 and TRBJ2-1, with 16 nucleotides matching TRBD2. After removal of 2 bases from V and 8 bases from J, the junction contained 9 bases not matched to a gene. Germline CDR1 and CDR2: MNHNS and SASEGT. This CDR3 is 18 amino acids long. The CDR3 nucleotides are TGTGCCAGCAGTGAACCGGGACTAGCGGGGGGGCTTCTGGATGAGCAGTTCTTC. It yields the protein CASSEPGLAGGLLDEQFF.

For this clone: Other DNA sequences within the sample encode an identical CDR3. The CDR3 protein is CASSLRGGSYNEQFF. The CDR3 DNA sequence: TGTGCCAGCAGTCTAAGGGGTGGGTCCTACAATGAGCAGTTCTTC. J is TRBJ2-1 and V is TRBV27; D possibly corresponds to TRBD1 (5 bases). This CDR3 is built from 15 residues. Trimming took 5 bases from V and 1 from J, leaving 12 bases between them. The germline V gene encodes CDR1 MNHEY and CDR2 SMNVEV (reference sequence).

The chain links TRBV6-6 to TRBJ2-1, with unresolved D. CDR3 length: 13 residues. CDR1 is MNHNY, CDR2 SVGAGI, per germline (reference sequence). V dropped 2 bases and J dropped 8 bases, with 10 bases sitting between them. CDR3 loop: CASSYASADEQFF. CDR3 sequence (DNA): TGTGCCAGCAGTTACGCGTCGGCGGATGAGCAGTTCTTC.

This clone was detected only once. The chain joins TRBV27 to TRBJ1-4, with no clear D. Germline V lookup: CDR1 MNHEY, CDR2 SMNVEV (reference sequence). V gave up 0 bases and J gave up 4 bases, with 9 bases separating them. The CDR3 covers 15 residues. DNA for the CDR3: TGTGCCAGCAGTTTATCTGCGGTCCTTAATGAAAAACTGTTTTTT. Protein: CASSLSAVLNEKLFF.

J is TRBJ2-7 and V is TRBV6-5; D call uncertain. CDR1 is MNHEY and CDR2 is SVGAGI in the germline V gene. The CDR3 runs 15 residues. Trimming removed 6 bases from V and 2 bases from J, with 17 bases in between. In DNA form, the CDR3 reads TGTGCCAGCAGCCCAGAGATGGGCTTGACCTACGAGCAGTACTTC. It is translated as CASSPEMGLTYEQYF.

The chain uses TRBV13 and TRBJ1-4, with a possible D match to TRBD1 (5 bases). Trimming took 0 bases from V and 3 from J, leaving 26 bases between them. The CDR3 is made up of 21 amino acids. Germline CDR1 and CDR2: PRHDT and FYEKMQ (reference sequence). The CDR3 is CASSLGQLGQLSNLANEKLFF. The CDR3 DNA reads TGTGCCAGCAGCTTAGGCCAATTGGGGCAGCTCTCCAACTTGGCTAATGAAAAACTGTTTTTT.

The J gene is TRBJ2-3, the V gene TRBV30, with 11 positions matching TRBD1. V was clipped by 2 bases and J by 6 bases; unmatched bases: 7. Germline assignment: CDR1 GTSNPN and CDR2 SVGIG (reference sequence). This CDR3 contains 15 residues. The DNA of the CDR3 is TGTGCCTGGAGTCGCGGGACAGGGGGAGTCGATACGCAGTATTTT. It yields the protein CAWSRGTGGVDTQYF.

CDR3 amino acids: CASSLKQGNEQYF. The CDR3 bases are TGTGCCAGCAGCTTAAAACAGGGGAACGAGCAGTACTTC. V usage is TRBV7-9 and J usage is TRBJ2-7; 7 positions agree with TRBD1. V shed 2 bases, J shed 5 bases, and the junction held 3 bases outside the gene matches. The CDR3 has 13 amino acids. Germline loops: CDR1 SEHNR, CDR2 FQNEAQ (reference sequence).

This chain joins TRBV7-8 and TRBJ2-1, with 10 bases lining up with TRBD2. Germline lookup yields CDR1 SGHVS and CDR2 FQNEAQ. This CDR3 has 16 residues. V dropped 4 bases and J dropped 5; count of bases not matched to a gene: 8. The CDR3 region is CASSYYSGRTNNEQFF. For the CDR3, the DNA is TGTGCCAGCAGCTACTATAGCGGGAGGACGAACAATGAGCAGTTCTTC.

About this clone: Within the sample, other DNA sequences also encode this same CDR3. The chain couples TRBV2 to TRBJ2-7; the match to TRBD1 covers 9 bases. The germline V gene encodes CDR1 SNHLY and CDR2 FYNNEI. The CDR3 has 13 amino acids. Trimming took 6 bases from V and 3 from J; bases not matched to a gene: 3. CDR3 sequence: CASRPGQGYEQYF. CDR3 DNA: TGTGCCAGCAGACCGGGACAGGGCTACGAGCAGTACTTC.

The chain is built from TRBV7-9 and TRBJ2-7; 9 nucleotides line up with TRBD1. From germline, CDR1 is SEHNR and CDR2 FQNEAQ (reference sequence). J lost 0 bases, V lost 6 bases, and 0 bases had no gene match. This CDR3 is built from 13 residues. CDR3 in DNA: TGTGCCAGCAGGGGACAGGGCTCCTACGAGCAGTACTTC. Protein: CASRGQGSYEQYF.

Concerning this clone itself: The same CDR3 is also encoded by other DNA sequences in this sample. The chain has TRBV19 and TRBJ2-5; no reliable D call. The germline V and J ends were trimmed by 0 bases and 5 bases, with 7 bases remaining between them. The germline gives CDR1 LNHDA, CDR2 SQIVND (reference sequence). The CDR3 is 13 amino acids. The CDR3 loop reads CASSIDSEETQYF. The CDR3, as DNA: TGTGCCAGTAGTATAGACAGTGAGGAGACCCAGTACTTC.

This chain links TRBV29-1 with TRBJ2-1, with TRBD2 as a possible D gene (5 bases). Trimming took 7 bases from V and 0 from J, leaving 19 bases between them. The V gene's germline CDR1 is SQVTM and CDR2 ANQGSEA. The CDR3 sequence is 16 residues long. The CDR3 region is CSASPRMGSSYNEQFF. Here the CDR3 DNA reads TGCAGCGCCTCCCCGCGGATGGGGAGCTCCTACAATGAGCAGTTCTTC.

This sequence joins TRBV27 and TRBJ2-7, with D possibly TRBD2 on 5 matching bases. Germline V gene sequence: CDR1 MNHEY, CDR2 SMNVEV (reference sequence). The CDR3 length is 13 residues. V was shortened by 7 bases and J by 3 bases, with 13 bases between the two germline ends. The DNA of the CDR3 is TGTGCCAGCAAGGGCGAGGGCGTCTACGAGCAGTACTTC. This encodes CASKGEGVYEQYF.

The chain employs TRBV27 and TRBJ1-2; TRBD1 matches 8 bases. V was clipped by 6 bases and J by 0 bases; unmatched bases: 3. Germline CDR1 reads MNHEY; CDR2 reads SMNVEV (reference sequence). The CDR3 covers 14 residues. The CDR3 bases are TGTGCCAGCAGCCGGACAGGGCCTAACTATGGCTACACCTTC. This encodes CASSRTGPNYGYTF.

Points on this clone: At the DNA level, this CDR3 is encoded by other sequences in the same sample as well. This chain links TRBV7-9 with TRBJ1-1; the D is unclear. V was pared by 5 bases and J by 6 bases, with 1 base between. Looked up from germline, CDR1 is SEHNR and CDR2 is FQNEAQ (reference sequence). This CDR3 has 9 amino acids. The CDR3 DNA reads as TGTGCCAGCAGCCCTGAAGCTTTCTTT. Its protein is CASSPEAFF. The full variable domain, in which reference TRBV7-9 and TRBJ1-1 provide the parts outside the CDR3, is DTGVSQNPRHKITKRGQNVTFRCDPISEHNRLYWYRQTLGQGPEFLTYFQNEAQLEKSRLLSDRFSAERPKGSFSTLEIQRTEQGDSAMYLCASSPEAFFGQGTRLTVV.

The chain carries TRBV7-9 and TRBJ1-1; 9 bases fit TRBD1. CDR3 size: 14 residues. J was trimmed by 4 bases and V by 3 bases; bases with no gene match: 3. CDR1 is SEHNR, CDR2 FQNEAQ, per germline (reference sequence). Here the CDR3 reads CASSFGQGSTEAFF. The CDR3 DNA follows: TGTGCCAGCAGCTTCGGACAGGGGAGCACTGAAGCTTTCTTT.

As regards this clone: Germline is not matched at one junction end, which may reflect a read error. The rearrangement joins TRBV7-7 to TRBJ1-5; the D is unclear. CDR3 length equals 12 residues. CDR1 is SSHAT, CDR2 FNYEAQ, per germline (reference sequence). CDR3 DNA sequence: TGTGCTAGCAGCTTCCTGGATCAGCCCCAGCATTTT. Amino acid sequence: CASSFLDQPQHF.

The rearrangement links TRBV4-1 to TRBJ2-5, with D possibly TRBD2 on 5 matching bases. Germline V CDR1 and CDR2: MGHRA, YSYEKL. The CDR3 is 15 amino acids. V dropped 4 bases and J dropped 5 bases, with 17 bases sitting between them. CDR3 nucleotides: TGCGCCAGCAGCCTTTCACTAGTAAGTTCGGAGACCCAGTACTTC. This translates into CASSLSLVSSETQYF.

The chain combines TRBV15 with TRBJ1-1; D uncertain. Trimming took off 0 bases at V and 1 base at J, with 9 bases between the two ends. Germline V lookup: CDR1 LNHNV, CDR2 YYDKDF (reference sequence). The CDR3 length is 15 residues. The DNA for the CDR3 is TGTGCCACCAGCAGAGATCGGGCACAGAACACTGAAGCTTTCTTT. It is translated as CATSRDRAQNTEAFF.

The rearrangement links TRBV6-4 to TRBJ1-6; 8 bases line up with TRBD1. Unmatched junction bases numbered 13, after V lost 8 bases and J lost 10 bases. This CDR3 has 15 residues. CDR1 and CDR2 from the germline V gene are MRHNA and SNTAGT. As DNA, the CDR3 is TGTGCCAGCGAAGGGACAGGATTAAATGGGTCACCCCTCCACTTT. It specifies CASEGTGLNGSPLHF.

The rearrangement joins TRBV7-2 to TRBJ2-5; D gene unclear. V was pared by 2 bases and J by 2 bases, with 9 bases between. Germline values: CDR1 SGHTA, CDR2 FQGNSA. This CDR3 region has 14 residues. The CDR3: CASSLSGMQETQYF. The CDR3, as DNA: TGTGCCAGCAGCTTATCTGGGATGCAAGAGACCCAGTACTTC.

CDR3 amino acids: CASSLEVLYEQYF. The CDR3, as DNA: TGTGCCAGCAGCTTAGAGGTCCTCTACGAGCAGTACTTC. The chain recombines TRBV11-2 with TRBJ2-7, with no clear D. CDR3 length: 13 residues. Trimming left V 0 bases short and J 3 bases short, with 6 bases between. Germline values: CDR1 SGHAT, CDR2 FQNNGV.

Details on this clone: At the DNA level, this CDR3 is encoded by other sequences in the same sample as well. This rearrangement joins TRBV7-9 to TRBJ2-2; D is uncertain. The CDR3 contains 13 residues. Trimming pared 3 bases from V and 5 bases from J, leaving 7 bases between. Germline loops: CDR1 SEHNR, CDR2 FQNEAQ (reference sequence). The CDR3, as DNA: TGTGCCAGCAGCTTGGACGGTACCGGGGAGCTGTTTTTT. This codes for CASSLDGTGELFF.

V is TRBV9 and J is TRBJ2-7; D is possibly TRBD1 or TRBD2 (5 bases each). V lost 0 bases to trimming and J lost 5 bases, with 9 bases between them. The germline CDR1 and CDR2 sequences are SGDLS and YYNGEE. CDR3 length: 13 amino acids. This chain's CDR3 is CASSVDGTHEQYF. The CDR3 DNA sequence: TGTGCCAGCAGCGTAGATGGGACCCACGAGCAGTACTTC.

The chain couples TRBV5-4 to TRBJ1-2, with D tentatively TRBD1 (6 bases). V was trimmed by 4 bases and J by 6 bases, leaving 16 bases between them. The germline CDR1 and CDR2 sequences are SGHNT and YYREEE (reference sequence). The CDR3 length is 14 residues. The CDR3 bases are TGTGCCAGCAGCCCAGGGGCGGGCGTCGATGGCTACACCTTC. Translating gives CASSPGAGVDGYTF.

V usage is TRBV30 and J usage is TRBJ1-2, with TRBD1 as a possible D gene (5 bases). V dropped 4 bases and J dropped 8 bases, with 11 bases sitting between them. The CDR3 totals 11 residues. The germline V gene has CDR1 GTSNPN and CDR2 SVGIG (reference sequence). CDR3 protein: CAWIGGRGYTF. In DNA form, the CDR3 reads TGTGCCTGGATTGGGGGACGAGGCTACACCTTC.

The rearrangement links TRBV4-1 to TRBJ2-7; D unclear. This CDR3 contains 13 residues. The V gene's germline CDR1 is MGHRA and CDR2 YSYEKL. Deletions cut 1 base from V and 5 bases from J, with 9 bases between. CDR3 in DNA: TGCGCCAGCAGCCAAGGGTCCCTCAACGAGCAGTACTTC. It yields the protein CASSQGSLNEQYF.